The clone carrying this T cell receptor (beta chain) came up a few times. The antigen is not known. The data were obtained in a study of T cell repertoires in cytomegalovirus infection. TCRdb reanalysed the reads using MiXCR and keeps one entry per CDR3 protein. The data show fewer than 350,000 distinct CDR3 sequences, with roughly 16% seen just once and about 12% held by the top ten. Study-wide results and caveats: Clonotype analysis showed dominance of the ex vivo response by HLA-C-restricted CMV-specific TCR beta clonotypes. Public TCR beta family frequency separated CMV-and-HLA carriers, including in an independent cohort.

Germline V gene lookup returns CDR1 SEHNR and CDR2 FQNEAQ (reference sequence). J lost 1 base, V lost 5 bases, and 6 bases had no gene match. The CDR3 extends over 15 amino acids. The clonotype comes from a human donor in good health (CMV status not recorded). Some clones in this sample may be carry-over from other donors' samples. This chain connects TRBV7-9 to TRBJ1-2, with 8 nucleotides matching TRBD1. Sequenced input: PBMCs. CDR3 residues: CASSIGQGDNYGYTF. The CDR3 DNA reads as TGTGCCAGCAGCATTGGACAGGGAGATAACTATGGCTACACCTTC.